The 7 T cell receptor beta chains below were found in one sample sequenced in a study of T cells in narcolepsy. Sequencing used immunoSEQ multiplex PCR; TCRdb keeps in-frame clones, though not all of them. The top ten hold 30% to 45% of the sample, which has around 15,000 clones, over 75% seen once. What was sequenced was memory (CD45RA-) CD4+ T cells from blood. These receptors all stem from a human donor in good health.

The V call is TRBV28, the J call TRBJ2-5; perhaps TRBD2 as D (6 bases). V was clipped by 3 bases and J by 2 bases, with 16 bases between them. Per the germline V gene, CDR1 is MDHEN and CDR2 is SYDVKM. The CDR3 is 16 residues long. Here the CDR3 DNA reads TGTGCCAGCAGTTTCGGGGGTATGGCGGGACAAGAGACCCAGTACTTC. Amino acids: CASSFGGMAGQETQYF.

This sequence joins TRBV7-9 and TRBJ1-2, with 7 nucleotides matching TRBD1. In germline, CDR1 is SEHNR, CDR2 FQNEAQ (reference sequence). There are 11 residues in the CDR3. J gave up 8 bases and V 5 bases, and 2 bases lay outside the gene matches. CDR3 residues: CASSLGQGYTF. The CDR3 DNA follows: TGTGCCAGCAGCCTGGGACAGGGCTACACCTTC.

V is TRBV7-2 and J is TRBJ2-2; no clear D. The CDR3 extends over 14 amino acids. In germline, CDR1 is SGHTA, CDR2 FQGNSA. V lost 2 bases to trimming and J lost 3 bases, with 7 bases between them. The CDR3 protein is CASSLYPHTGELFF. The CDR3 nucleotides are TGTGCCAGCAGCTTATATCCCCACACCGGGGAGCTGTTTTTT.

The chain carries TRBV4-3 and TRBJ2-7, with 8 nucleotides matching TRBD1. The CDR3 sequence is 14 residues long. Looked up from germline, CDR1 is LGHNA and CDR2 is YSLEER. The V segment lost 0 bases and the J segment 4 bases; nucleotides outside the gene matches: 2. The CDR3 loop reads CASSQDRDRYEQYF. The CDR3, as DNA: TGCGCCAGCAGCCAAGATCGGGACAGGTACGAGCAGTACTTC.

The rearrangement links TRBV7-9 to TRBJ2-7; D possibly corresponds to TRBD2 (5 bases). Germline CDR1 and CDR2: SEHNR and FQNEAQ (reference sequence). The CDR3 is 15 residues long. Trimming shortened V by 5 bases and J by 2 bases, and 16 bases separated the two germline ends. The CDR3 DNA is TGTGCCAGCAGCGCCTGGACGGGGTTCACCTACGAGCAGTACTTC. The encoded protein is CASSAWTGFTYEQYF.

The chain uses TRBV27 and TRBJ2-7, with D possibly matching TRBD1 (6 bases). This CDR3 is 14 amino acids long. Trimming stripped 3 bases from V and 3 bases from J, with 12 bases between. Germline CDR1 and CDR2: MNHEY and SMNVEV (reference sequence). In DNA, the CDR3 is TGTGCCAGCAGTTTTACCGGGACACGCTACGAGCAGTACTTC. This translates into CASSFTGTRYEQYF.

The genes are TRBV9 and TRBJ1-2, with TRBD1 identical over 9 bases. With 4 bases clipped from V and 4 bases from J, the junction kept 5 bases outside the gene matches. The CDR3 has 14 residues. Germline values: CDR1 SGDLS, CDR2 YYNGEE. The CDR3: CASSTGGGVYGYTF. The CDR3 coding sequence is TGTGCCAGCAGCACAGGGGGCGGCGTCTATGGCTACACCTTC.